The 18 T cell receptor beta chains given below trace back to one sample, sequenced in a study of cytomegalovirus exposure and HLA in healthy donors (dated by TCRdb to about 2017). Library creation used the immunoSEQ multiplex PCR assay. For the multiplex PCR, a mixture combining 60 forward primers for TCR Vbeta segments and 13 reverse primers for TCR Jbeta segments was used. TCRdb took over this immuneACCESS table, retaining in-frame rearrangements with V and J assigned. Such tables are incomplete; in checked studies, under half of the missing clones stem from an unresolved V gene, and the remainder is unexplained. This sample is represented by 150,000 to 200,000 clones; 70% to 80% of them were singletons. Jointly, the top ten make up about 1.4% of the sample. Sequencing used PBMCs. These receptors were obtained from a woman between 50 and 59 years old in good health and CMV-seronegative.

The V gene is TRBV7-6, the J gene TRBJ2-6; D remains ambiguous. Germline values: CDR1 SGHVS, CDR2 FNYEAQ. The CDR3 contains 17 residues. With 4 bases removed from V and 0 bases from J, the gap between germline ends came to 13 bases. CDR3 nucleotide sequence: TGTGCCAGCAGCTCAATTCTCAGGCGCTCTGGGGCCAACGTCCTGACTTTC. The encoded protein is CASSSILRRSGANVLTF.

The chain combines TRBV5-4 with TRBJ2-1; 10 nucleotides line up with TRBD2. CDR3 length: 16 residues. With V trimmed by 3 bases and J by 9 bases, 12 bases remained unmatched. Per the germline V gene, CDR1 is SGHNT and CDR2 is YYREEE (reference sequence). The CDR3 sequence: CASSYRGLAVGTEQFF. The DNA for the CDR3 is TGTGCCAGCAGCTACCGAGGACTAGCGGTGGGGACTGAGCAGTTCTTC. The full variable domain, with the rest looked up from reference TRBV5-4 and TRBJ2-1, is ETGVTQSPTHLIKTRGQQVTLRCSSQSGHNTVSWYQQALGQGPQFIFQYYREEENGRGNFPPRFSGLQFPNYSSELNVNALELDDSALYLCASSYRGLAVGTEQFFGPGTRLTVL.

This clone was seen a single time. This chain connects TRBV18 to TRBJ2-7; a weak D match, TRBD2 (6 bases). Germline assignment: CDR1 KGHSH and CDR2 LQKENI. This CDR3 is 16 amino acids long. V was cut by 0 bases and J by 2 bases, with 14 bases left in between. The CDR3 loop reads CASSPPSGGTPYEQYF. The CDR3 DNA is TGTGCCAGCTCACCACCGAGCGGCGGGACCCCCTACGAGCAGTACTTC.

The sample holds a few counts of this clone. The gene calls are TRBV6-6 and TRBJ1-1; TRBD1 agrees at 10 bases. There are 13 residues in the CDR3. Germline CDR1 and CDR2: MNHNY and SVGAGI (reference sequence). Unmatched junction bases numbered 6, after V lost 6 bases and J lost 8 bases. Here the CDR3 reads CASRDDRGREAFF. DNA for the CDR3: TGTGCCAGCAGGGACGACAGGGGGCGAGAAGCTTTCTTT.

The chain recombines TRBV27 with TRBJ2-3; 11 bases agree with TRBD2. Germline CDR1 is MNHEY and CDR2 is SMNVEV (reference sequence). The CDR3 runs 18 residues. J gave up 3 bases and V 7 bases, and 15 bases lay outside the gene matches. The CDR3 region is CASTLGASGGTLTDTQYF. In nucleotides, the CDR3 is TGTGCCAGCACTCTGGGGGCTAGCGGGGGGACTCTAACAGATACGCAGTATTTT.

J is TRBJ1-3 and V is TRBV2; the D gene is possibly TRBD1 (5 bases). The V and J ends lost 3 bases and 3 bases respectively, with 9 bases between them. The CDR3 totals 14 residues. CDR1 and CDR2 (germline): SNHLY, FYNNEI. The CDR3 nucleotides read TGTGCCAGCAGTGATGGGGGAGGTGGAAACACCATATATTTT. Its translation: CASSDGGGGNTIYF. Filled out from reference TRBV2 and TRBJ1-3, the complete variable domain reads EPEVTQTPSHQVTQMGQEVILRCVPISNHLYFYWYRQILGQKVEFLVSFYNNEISEKSEIFDDQFSVERPDGSNFTLKIRSTKLEDSAMYFCASSDGGGGNTIYFGEGSWLTVV.

The V gene is TRBV7-9, the J gene TRBJ2-7, with 14 nucleotides matching TRBD2. The germline gives CDR1 SEHNR, CDR2 FQNEAQ (reference sequence). V trimming: 5 bases; J trimming: 7 bases; junction bases outside the gene matches: 13. CDR3 length equals 17 residues. The CDR3 here is CASSPGPGTSGRGEQYF. The CDR3 DNA follows: TGTGCCAGCAGCCCGGGACCCGGGACTAGCGGGAGAGGGGAGCAGTACTTC.

The chain recombines TRBV7-3 with TRBJ1-1; no firm D call. Trimming stripped 0 bases from V and 8 bases from J, with 10 bases between. The germline V gene encodes CDR1 SGHTA and CDR2 FQGTGA. This CDR3 is 13 amino acids long. This CDR3 is CASSLTGSQEAFF. The CDR3 DNA reads TGTGCCAGCAGCTTAACTGGCTCACAAGAAGCTTTCTTT. The full variable domain, its missing parts supplied by reference TRBV7-3 and TRBJ1-1, is GAGVSQTPSNKVTEKGKYVELRCDPISGHTALYWYRQSLGQGPEFLIYFQGTGAADDSGLPNDRFFAVRPEGSVSTLKIQRTERGDSAVYLCASSLTGSQEAFFGQGTRLTVV.

V usage is TRBV6-5 and J usage is TRBJ2-1; unclear D gene. The CDR3 is 13 residues long. The germline CDR1 and CDR2 sequences are MNHEY and SVGAGI. Trimming took off 1 base at V and 9 bases at J, with 10 bases between the two ends. CDR3 loop: CASSYYPEVEQFF. DNA of the CDR3: TGTGCCAGCAGTTACTACCCCGAGGTTGAGCAGTTCTTC.

This clone was observed a few times. The chain recombines TRBV6-6 with TRBJ1-1; 9 nucleotides align to TRBD1. V gave up 7 bases and J gave up 4 bases; unmatched junction bases: 13. Germline V gives CDR1 MNHNY, CDR2 SVGAGI (reference sequence). The CDR3 is made up of 16 amino acids. This CDR3 is CASTKRGSTGGTEAFF. In DNA form, the CDR3 reads TGTGCCAGCACCAAACGGGGATCGACAGGGGGCACTGAAGCTTTCTTT.

In the case of this clone: Other DNA variants within this sample encode the same CDR3. The genes are TRBV5-6 and TRBJ1-3; D gene ambiguous. The CDR3 sequence is 15 residues long. Germline-derived CDR1 and CDR2 are SGHDT and YYEEEE. V was shortened by 2 bases and J by 0 bases, with 9 bases between the two germline ends. CDR3 protein: CASSFYSSSGNTIYF. CDR3 DNA sequence: TGTGCCAGCAGCTTCTACAGCTCCTCTGGAAACACCATATATTTT.

The V and J genes are TRBV6-1 and TRBJ1-3, with unresolved D. This CDR3 spans 14 amino acids. Per germline, CDR1 MNHNS and CDR2 SASEGT. V dropped 7 bases and J dropped 4 bases, with 14 bases sitting between them. CDR3 nucleotide sequence: TGTGCCAGCAAGACGATGGGCCCCGGAAACACCATATATTTT. Its protein product is CASKTMGPGNTIYF.

Written as DNA, the CDR3 is TGTGCCAGCAGTGAACACCGGCTAGCGGGAGTTACAGATACGCAGTATTTT. Translation: CASSEHRLAGVTDTQYF. This chain connects TRBV6-1 to TRBJ2-3, with 10 nucleotides matching TRBD2. V lost 2 bases to trimming and J lost 3 bases; unmatched junction nucleotides: 8. The germline V gene has CDR1 MNHNS and CDR2 SASEGT. The CDR3 spans 17 residues.

The J gene is TRBJ2-7, the V gene TRBV25-1; 7 bases map to TRBD1. Germline V gene lookup returns CDR1 MGHDK and CDR2 SYGVNS. CDR3 length equals 14 residues. V gave up 2 bases and J gave up 2 bases; unmatched junction bases: 3. The CDR3: CASSELGQTYEQYF. In DNA form, the CDR3 reads TGTGCCAGCAGTGAACTGGGACAGACCTACGAGCAGTACTTC.

The chain uses TRBV6-5 and TRBJ2-7; 9 bases fit TRBD1. Germline V lookup: CDR1 MNHEY, CDR2 SVGAGI. CDR3 length: 14 residues. Trimming at V came to 6 bases and at J to 1 base, leaving 4 bases not matched to a gene. The CDR3 here is CASRTGGFSYEQYF. CDR3 nucleotide sequence: TGTGCCAGCAGAACAGGGGGCTTTTCCTACGAGCAGTACTTC.

The chain is built from TRBV6-1 and TRBJ1-1, with D possibly TRBD1 on 6 matching bases. CDR3 size: 15 residues. Germline V gene data show CDR1 as MNHNS and CDR2 as SASEGT. V was clipped by 5 bases and J by 4 bases, with 17 bases between them. The DNA for the CDR3 is TGTGCCAGCAGTACGTTCGGGGGGCTTGGCACTGAAGCTTTCTTT. Protein sequence: CASSTFGGLGTEAFF.

The rearrangement links TRBV5-1 to TRBJ2-1; weak D call: TRBD2 (7 bases). CDR1 and CDR2 (germline): SGHRS, YFSETQ. This CDR3 spans 15 amino acids. With 4 bases removed from V and 10 bases from J, the gap between germline ends came to 21 bases. The chain's CDR3 is CASSPIRGAGGEQFF. For the CDR3, the DNA is TGCGCCAGCAGCCCCATTCGGGGGGCGGGCGGGGAGCAGTTCTTC.

The chain combines TRBV25-1 with TRBJ2-2; D gene uncertain. Germline CDR1 reads MGHDK; CDR2 reads SYGVNS. Trimming removed 4 bases from V and 6 bases from J, with 9 bases in between. CDR3 length: 13 amino acids. CDR3 bases: TGTGCCAGCAGTGGGGCACCGGCCGGGGAGCTGTTTTTT. Translated, it gives CASSGAPAGELFF. The full variable domain, rest sourced from reference TRBV25-1 and TRBJ2-2, is EADIYQTPRYLVIGTGKKITLECSQTMGHDKMYWYQQDPGMELHLIHYSYGVNSTEKGDLSSESTVSRIRTEHFPLTLESARPSHTSQYLCASSGAPAGELFFGEGSRLTVL.